The rows below give T cell receptor beta chains drawn from one sample of a study of cytomegalovirus exposure and HLA in healthy donors. Here immunoSEQ multiplex PCR was the method, and the copy in TCRdb shows in-frame clones only, minus some. The sample carries about 100,000 clones, approximately 68% recorded once. The sample taken for sequencing was PBMCs. The receptors originated from a woman younger than 30 in good health and CMV-seropositive. The CDR3 runs from the conserved cysteine through the conserved F or W. D genes are given only for firm matches. Some rows mark clone size as missing; the rest say once, few, many or name a class of expanded clone.

abundance: .
j_gene: TRBJ2-1
d_gene: .
v_gene: TRBV19
len: 11
CDR3aa: CASSRGNEQFF
CDR3nt: TGTGCCAGTAGTAGAGGCAATGAGCAGTTCTTC

abundance: .
j_gene: TRBJ1-1
d_gene: TRBD1
v_gene: TRBV7-9
len: 13
CDR3aa: CSSSPQGATEAFF
CDR3nt: TGTTCCAGCAGCCCACAGGGGGCCACTGAAGCTTTCTTT

abundance: .
j_gene: TRBJ2-2
d_gene: .
v_gene: TRBV6-4
len: 15
CDR3aa: CASSDSDRLTGELFF
CDR3nt: TGTGCCAGCAGTGATTCAGACAGACTCACCGGGGAGCTGTTTTTT

abundance: .
j_gene: TRBJ2-5
d_gene: TRBD2
v_gene: TRBV29-1
len: 12
CDR3aa: CSVDLAEETQYF
CDR3nt: TGCAGCGTTGACCTAGCGGAAGAGACCCAGTACTTC

abundance: .
j_gene: TRBJ2-3
d_gene: TRBD1
v_gene: TRBV5-5
len: 15
CDR3aa: CASTTGTGGPDTQYF
CDR3nt: TGTGCCAGCACCACCGGGACAGGAGGTCCAGATACGCAGTATTTT

abundance: .
j_gene: TRBJ1-1
d_gene: .
v_gene: TRBV19
len: 13
CDR3aa: CASTIGLTTEAFF
CDR3nt: TGTGCCAGTACTATAGGACTTACCACTGAAGCTTTCTTT

abundance: .
j_gene: TRBJ2-1
d_gene: TRBD2
v_gene: TRBV9
len: 15
CDR3aa: CASSVYSGIYNEQFF
CDR3nt: TGTGCCAGCAGCGTTTATAGCGGGATTTACAATGAGCAGTTCTTC

abundance: .
j_gene: TRBJ2-6
d_gene: .
v_gene: TRBV28
len: 14
CDR3aa: CASSQGFGANVLTF
CDR3nt: TGTGCCAGCAGTCAGGGGTTCGGGGCCAACGTCCTGACTTTC

abundance: .
j_gene: TRBJ2-4
d_gene: TRBD1
v_gene: TRBV6-1
len: 12
CDR3aa: CASEQGRNIQYF
CDR3nt: TGTGCCAGTGAACAGGGGAGAAACATTCAGTACTTC

abundance: few
j_gene: TRBJ2-7
d_gene: .
v_gene: TRBV13
len: 16
CDR3aa: CASSSRRTGVKIEQYF
CDR3nt: TGTGCCAGCAGCTCCAGAAGGACTGGGGTAAAAATCGAGCAGTACTTC

abundance: .
j_gene: TRBJ1-1
d_gene: TRBD1
v_gene: TRBV18
len: 16
CDR3aa: CASSPRDSALNTEAFF
CDR3nt: TGTGCCAGCTCACCTCGGGACAGCGCCTTGAACACTGAAGCTTTCTTT

abundance: .
j_gene: TRBJ1-1
d_gene: .
v_gene: TRBV2
len: 13
CDR3aa: CASSTGHLGEAFF
CDR3nt: TGTGCCAGCAGCACCGGACATCTCGGTGAAGCTTTCTTT

abundance: .
j_gene: TRBJ1-5
d_gene: TRBD1
v_gene: TRBV2
len: 15
CDR3aa: CASSEDWAGGQPQHF
CDR3nt: TGTGCCAGCAGTGAAGATTGGGCAGGGGGCCAGCCCCAGCATTTT

abundance: once
j_gene: TRBJ2-7
d_gene: .
v_gene: TRBV10-3
len: 14
CDR3aa: CAIRPDSISYEQYF
CDR3nt: TGTGCCATCAGACCAGATAGCATCTCCTACGAGCAGTACTTC

abundance: .
j_gene: TRBJ2-7
d_gene: TRBD2
v_gene: TRBV7-6
len: 15
CDR3aa: CASSPTGLADYEQYF
CDR3nt: TGTGCCAGCAGCCCGACAGGACTAGCGGACTACGAGCAGTACTTC

abundance: once
j_gene: TRBJ1-2
d_gene: .
v_gene: TRBV7-9
len: 16
CDR3aa: CASSLAYDTANYGYTF
CDR3nt: TGTGCCAGCAGCTTAGCGTATGACACAGCTAACTATGGCTACACCTTC

abundance: .
j_gene: TRBJ2-1
d_gene: TRBD2
v_gene: TRBV7-3
len: 14
CDR3aa: CASSKAGGLDEQFF
CDR3nt: TGTGCCAGCAGCAAAGCGGGAGGTCTCGATGAGCAGTTCTTC

abundance: .
j_gene: TRBJ1-2
d_gene: TRBD1
v_gene: TRBV19
len: 15
CDR3aa: CASSITTGGYYGYTF
CDR3nt: TGTGCCAGTAGTATCACCACAGGGGGATACTATGGCTACACCTTC

abundance: .
j_gene: TRBJ2-7
d_gene: TRBD1
v_gene: TRBV18
len: 14
CDR3aa: CASSLEDRDYEQYF
CDR3nt: TGTGCCAGCTCACTGGAGGACAGGGACTACGAGCAGTACTTC

abundance: .
j_gene: TRBJ2-7
d_gene: .
v_gene: TRBV7-2
len: 14
CDR3aa: CASSAAGNPYEQYF
CDR3nt: TGTGCCAGCAGCGCCGCCGGGAACCCTTACGAGCAGTACTTC

abundance: once
j_gene: TRBJ2-3
d_gene: .
v_gene: TRBV6-4
len: 13
CDR3aa: CASSPQVTDTQYF
CDR3nt: TGTGCCAGCAGTCCACAGGTCACAGATACGCAGTATTTT

abundance: once
j_gene: TRBJ2-1
d_gene: TRBD1
v_gene: TRBV29-1
len: 11
CDR3aa: CSAGQGNEQFF
CDR3nt: TGCAGCGCCGGACAGGGAAACGAGCAGTTCTTC

abundance: .
j_gene: TRBJ2-5
d_gene: TRBD2
v_gene: TRBV5-1
len: 14
CDR3aa: CASSALAQKETQYF
CDR3nt: TGCGCCAGCAGTGCACTAGCGCAAAAAGAGACCCAGTACTTC